The source of this TCR beta chain is a study of cytomegalovirus exposure and HLA in healthy donors. PCR employed 60 Vbeta and 13 Jbeta primers. Produced via immunoSEQ multiplex PCR; TCRdb's table is partial and in-frame only. The listing contains 150,000 or so clones. Trimming pared 2 bases from V and 5 bases from J, leaving 16 bases between. The CDR3 totals 15 residues. In germline, CDR1 is MNHEY, CDR2 SVGAGI. The sequenced sample was PBMCs. The receptor was isolated from a woman aged 50 to 60 in good health and CMV-seronegative. The genes are TRBV6-5 and TRBJ2-7; possible D gene TRBD1, 5 bases. The CDR3 protein is CASSYRAGKPHEQYF. In DNA form, the CDR3 reads TGTGCCAGCAGTTACAGGGCAGGGAAACCCCACGAGCAGTACTTC.